This T cell receptor beta chain was obtained from a study of blood T cell repertoires in COVID-19. Study-wide context: Sources were T cells, B-cell-depleted T cells, or PBMCs; the material itself was cDNA or gDNA.

Cohorts were based on clinical histories the participants reported. Exposed participants encountered a COVID-19 case during the 2 weeks preceding study entry. Study processing details: It was from reference gene primer amplification that nucleated cell counts were estimated. Repertoires were generated with immunoSEQ multiplex PCR, while TCRdb's copy carries only in-frame clones and drops some. The V and J calls and clone size were taken over from that table, and D and trimming were inferred from the DNA. The sample has around 250,000 clones, 80% to 90% seen once. The CDR3 has 18 residues. Germline V lookup: CDR1 MRHNA, CDR2 SNTAGT. V dropped 6 bases and J dropped 5; count of bases not matched to a gene: 21.

The rearrangement uses TRBV6-4 and TRBJ1-2; 7 nucleotides agree with TRBD1. Input material: PBMCs or T cells enriched from blood (not recorded which). This sequence was found in a woman between 40 and 55 years old who had been exposed to COVID-19. In nucleotides, the CDR3 is TGTGCCAGCAGCTCCCGGACAGGACGTTGCTATGATAAGTATGGCTACACCTTC. Amino acids: CASSSRTGRCYDKYGYTF.